What follows is one TCR beta chain and its context. Profiling relied on immunoSEQ multiplex PCR, and the TCRdb table lists in-frame clones only, not all of them. This table holds thousands of clones, roughly 80% found once. The entry originates in a study of T cells after posttransplantation cyclophosphamide. Germline values: CDR1 SGHDT, CDR2 YYEEEE. The V and J ends lost 2 bases and 0 bases respectively, with 14 bases between them. The CDR3 has 16 amino acids. The origin of this receptor is a man aged 30 to 39 with a blood cancer, CMV-positive, and with a related stem cell donor. Sequencing input: PBMCs. The J gene is TRBJ1-1, the V gene TRBV5-6, with D unclear. The DNA of the CDR3 is TGTGCCAGCAGCTTAGAGGCCAGCAGCATGAACACTGAAGCTTTCTTT. Encoded protein: CASSLEASSMNTEAFF.